What follows are 31 T cell receptor beta chains derived from one specimen sequenced in a study of CD8 T cells in Susac syndrome. RNA, at about 0.45 to 1 ug, was reverse transcribed with random hexamers. From the immunoSEQ multiplex PCR reads, TCRdb called clonotypes with MiXCR, one entry per CDR3 protein. This repertoire shows about 100,000 distinct CDR3 sequences, about 95% found once; its top ten account for 0.25% to 0.35%. The sample taken for sequencing was CD8+ T cells from PBMCs. The receptors shown here come from a human donor with Susac syndrome.

This chain joins TRBV28 and TRBJ1-2, with D tentatively TRBD1 (5 bases). This CDR3 has 14 residues. V gave up 6 bases and J gave up 8 bases, with 19 bases separating them. The germline CDR1 and CDR2 sequences are MDHEN and SYDVKM. The CDR3 nucleotides are TGTGCCAGCAGCCTAAGGGGCGTTGGTGAGGGCTACACCTTC. Protein product: CASSLRGVGEGYTF.

This rearrangement joins TRBV20-1 to TRBJ2-1; possible D gene TRBD2, 7 bases. The length of the CDR3 is 14 residues. V lost 1 base, J lost 3 bases, and 10 bases lay in between. CDR1 is DFQATT, CDR2 SNEGSKA, per germline (reference sequence). The CDR3 is CSARGEGDYNEQFF. For the CDR3, the DNA is TGCAGTGCTAGAGGGGAGGGGGACTACAATGAGCAGTTCTTC.

V gene TRBV29-1 combines with J gene TRBJ2-1, with D perhaps matching TRBD1 or TRBD2 (6 bases each). The CDR3 has 13 amino acids. Trimming took off 4 bases at V and 8 bases at J, with 15 bases between the two ends. Germline values: CDR1 SQVTM, CDR2 ANQGSEA. CDR3 sequence: CSVVGGPWDEQFF. Written as DNA, the CDR3 is TGCAGCGTTGTGGGGGGCCCATGGGATGAGCAGTTCTTC.

This clonotype was found a few times. The rearrangement joins TRBV6-6 to TRBJ2-6; D is ambiguous. V lost 5 bases to trimming and J lost 1 base, with 9 bases between them. Germline CDR1 MNHNY, CDR2 SVGAGI (reference sequence). The CDR3 is 15 amino acids. This CDR3 is CASSRQVSGANVLTF. For the CDR3, the DNA is TGTGCCAGCAGTAGGCAGGTTTCTGGGGCCAACGTCCTGACTTTC.

The chain is built from TRBV4-1 and TRBJ2-3; D is perhaps TRBD2 (6 bases). Germline V gene sequence: CDR1 MGHRA, CDR2 YSYEKL. CDR3 length: 15 amino acids. The V end lost 1 base, the J end lost 2 bases, and 10 bases lay between the germline ends. As DNA, the CDR3 is TGCGCCAGCAGCCAAGTTGCGGGGACCACAGATACGCAGTATTTT. Its protein product is CASSQVAGTTDTQYF.

The J gene is TRBJ2-3, the V gene TRBV15, with 7 bases aligning to TRBD2. CDR3 length: 15 amino acids. Germline V lookup: CDR1 LNHNV, CDR2 YYDKDF (reference sequence). Germline trimming cut 5 bases from V and 3 bases from J; bases unmatched to any gene: 8. CDR3 in amino acids: CATSLDGGGTDTQYF. The CDR3 region has the DNA TGTGCCACCAGCTTAGACGGCGGGGGAACAGATACGCAGTATTTT.

This clonotype was detected a few times. The chain joins TRBV20-1 to TRBJ2-7; 13 bases map to TRBD2. The CDR3 spans 13 residues. Germline V CDR1 and CDR2: DFQATT, SNEGSKA (reference sequence). Germline trimming cut 3 bases from V and 4 bases from J; bases unmatched to any gene: 0. CDR3 DNA: TGCAGTGCTAGGACTAGCGGGGGGTACGAGCAGTACTTC. It is translated as CSARTSGGYEQYF.

The chain joins TRBV3-1 to TRBJ2-1; maybe TRBD2 (5 bases). The CDR3 contains 14 residues. CDR1 is LGHDT and CDR2 is YNNKEL in the germline V gene (reference sequence). V was trimmed by 0 bases and J by 6 bases, leaving 9 bases between them. CDR3 bases: TGTGCCAGCAGCCAAGACGTAGCGATCAATGAGCAGTTCTTC. Its protein is CASSQDVAINEQFF.

This chain links TRBV4-1 with TRBJ1-1; tentative D call: TRBD1 (6 bases). V lost 4 bases, J lost 5 bases, and 11 bases lay in between. Germline CDR1 and CDR2: MGHRA and YSYEKL. The CDR3 totals 13 residues. CDR3 sequence (DNA): TGCGCCAGCAGCCGTGGACAGTCGACTGAAGCTTTCTTT. Its translation: CASSRGQSTEAFF.

This chain connects TRBV6-1 to TRBJ1-1; a possible D gene is TRBD1 (5 bases). The germline gives CDR1 MNHNS, CDR2 SASEGT. The CDR3 sequence is 16 residues long. The V gene lost 1 base and the J gene lost 0 bases, with 12 bases spanning the gap. The CDR3 DNA reads as TGTGCCAGCAGTGAAGGTGTTGGACACATGAACACTGAAGCTTTCTTT. It is translated as CASSEGVGHMNTEAFF.

The chain carries TRBV18 and TRBJ2-7; TRBD2 agrees at 7 bases. The J segment lost 7 bases and the V segment lost 3 bases, leaving 15 bases of the junction unmatched. Germline assignment: CDR1 KGHSH and CDR2 LQKENI. CDR3 length: 16 amino acids. CDR3: CASSPLVGAGFEEQYF. The DNA of the CDR3 is TGTGCCAGCTCACCCCTAGTAGGAGCGGGGTTTGAAGAGCAGTACTTC.

The chain recombines TRBV2 with TRBJ1-4; TRBD1 might be the D (5 bases). Germline V CDR1 and CDR2: SNHLY, FYNNEI. V gave up 6 bases and J gave up 0 bases, with 8 bases separating them. This CDR3 spans 14 amino acids. The CDR3 DNA reads TGTGCCAGCAGGGACACTGCAACTAATGAAAAACTGTTTTTT. Its protein product is CASRDTATNEKLFF.

The chain couples TRBV29-1 to TRBJ2-7; TRBD2 might be the D (5 bases). With 6 bases removed from V and 3 bases from J, the gap between germline ends came to 12 bases. The V gene's germline CDR1 is SQVTM and CDR2 ANQGSEA. The CDR3 totals 12 residues. CDR3 nucleotides: TGCAGCGTCAGGACTGAACTCTACGAGCAGTACTTC. Protein product: CSVRTELYEQYF.

There are a few counts of this clonotype. This chain links TRBV18 with TRBJ1-1; no reliable D call. CDR3 length equals 13 residues. V was shortened by 2 bases and J by 2 bases, with 6 bases between the two germline ends. Germline CDR1 is KGHSH and CDR2 is LQKENI. Written as DNA, the CDR3 is TGTGCCAGCTCACCAGGCGGAAACACTGAAGCTTTCTTT. This translates into CASSPGGNTEAFF.

This chain uses TRBV20-1 with TRBJ1-1; TRBD1 matches at 8 bases. The germline V gene encodes CDR1 DFQATT and CDR2 SNEGSKA (reference sequence). The J segment lost 4 bases and the V segment lost 6 bases, leaving 10 bases of the junction unmatched. This CDR3 has 14 amino acids. CDR3 region: CSALRTGSGTEAFF. The CDR3 DNA sequence: TGCAGTGCCCTTCGGACAGGGTCGGGCACTGAAGCTTTCTTT.

This clonotype was detected only once. The chain employs TRBV24-1 and TRBJ2-3; TRBD1 aligns across 8 bases. J lost 6 bases, V lost 3 bases, and 4 bases had no gene match. Germline V gene lookup returns CDR1 KGHDR and CDR2 SFDVKD. The CDR3 consists of 14 residues. For the CDR3, the DNA is TGTGCCACCAGTGATGACCAGGGGGCGGATACGCAGTATTTT. It encodes CATSDDQGADTQYF.

The chain recombines TRBV12-3 or TRBV12-4 with TRBJ1-4, with D uncertain. With 6 bases removed from V and 8 bases from J, the gap between germline ends came to 13 bases. The CDR3 is 13 residues long. The CDR3 reads CASRPRGSEKLFF. CDR3 DNA: TGTGCCAGCAGACCCCGTGGGAGCGAAAAACTGTTTTTT.

The V gene is TRBV20-1, the J gene TRBJ2-7; TRBD2 matches at 9 bases. Germline trimming cut 4 bases from V and 5 bases from J; bases unmatched to any gene: 9. Germline assignment: CDR1 DFQATT and CDR2 SNEGSKA (reference sequence). CDR3 length equals 14 residues. CDR3 nucleotide sequence: TGCAGTGCTAAACTCGGAGCGGGAGGCAACGAGCAGTACTTC. Its protein is CSAKLGAGGNEQYF.

This clonotype was picked up one time. The chain is built from TRBV7-3 and TRBJ2-5; TRBD2 is a possible D gene (6 bases). V was shortened by 2 bases and J by 4 bases, with 14 bases between the two germline ends. The CDR3 is 15 amino acids. The germline V gene has CDR1 SGHTA and CDR2 FQGTGA. CDR3: CASSLSHREAETQYF. The CDR3 DNA is TGTGCCAGCAGCTTATCCCATAGGGAGGCAGAGACCCAGTACTTC.

The V and J genes are TRBV12-3 or TRBV12-4 and TRBJ2-1; 10 nucleotides align to TRBD2. This CDR3 region has 15 residues. V was clipped by 6 bases and J by 1 base; unmatched bases: 3. CDR3 bases: TGTGCCAGCAGGCCGGGACTAGCGTCCTACAATGAGCAGTTCTTC. This codes for CASRPGLASYNEQFF.

V usage is TRBV5-1 and J usage is TRBJ2-2; tentatively, D is TRBD2 (5 bases). Trimming removed 2 bases from V and 2 bases from J, with 7 bases in between. Germline V gene data show CDR1 as SGHRS and CDR2 as YFSETQ. The CDR3 covers 14 residues. The CDR3, as DNA: TGCGCCAGCAGCTTCGGGATTAACACCGGGGAGCTGTTTTTT. It specifies CASSFGINTGELFF.

This chain connects TRBV25-1 to TRBJ2-1, with D perhaps TRBD2 (6 bases). Germline values: CDR1 MGHDK, CDR2 SYGVNS. The germline V and J ends were trimmed by 8 bases and 7 bases, with 12 bases remaining between them. The CDR3 is 12 amino acids. CDR3 region: CASSGDRNEQFF. The DNA for the CDR3 is TGTGCCAGCTCGGGGGATAGAAATGAGCAGTTCTTC. The whole variable domain, remainder taken from reference TRBV25-1 and TRBJ2-1, is EADIYQTPRYLVIGTGKKITLECSQTMGHDKMYWYQQDPGMELHLIHYSYGVNSTEKGDLSSESTVSRIRTEHFPLTLESARPSHTSQYLCASSGDRNEQFFGPGTRLTVL.

The chain carries TRBV4-1 and TRBJ2-5; 7 bases agree with TRBD2. The CDR3 spans 16 residues. Germline values: CDR1 MGHRA, CDR2 YSYEKL. Germline trimming cut 0 bases from V and 5 bases from J; bases unmatched to any gene: 9. The chain's CDR3 is CASSQEEGLQIETQYF. CDR3 nucleotide sequence: TGCGCCAGCAGCCAAGAGGAGGGACTACAGATTGAGACCCAGTACTTC.

The chain carries TRBV25-1 and TRBJ2-7, with 7 bases aligning to TRBD1. The germline CDR1 and CDR2 sequences are MGHDK and SYGVNS. The CDR3 loop spans 14 amino acids. Trimming removed 2 bases from V and 6 bases from J; junction bases left unmatched: 7. The CDR3 nucleotides are TGTGCCAGCAGTGAAAGGGACAGCCTCGGCGAGCAGTACTTC. Translation: CASSERDSLGEQYF.

The chain has TRBV6-4 and TRBJ2-3, with TRBD2 matching over 11 bases. This CDR3 has 15 residues. CDR1 is MRHNA and CDR2 is SNTAGT in the germline V gene. Unmatched junction bases numbered 5, after V lost 5 bases and J lost 4 bases. CDR3 sequence: CASSLLAGESDTQYF. The CDR3, as DNA: TGTGCCAGCAGTTTACTAGCGGGGGAATCAGATACGCAGTATTTT.

This rearrangement joins TRBV20-1 to TRBJ2-5; D is undetermined. The length of the CDR3 is 15 residues. The V end lost 4 bases, the J end lost 5 bases, and 20 bases lay between the germline ends. Germline V gene data show CDR1 as DFQATT and CDR2 as SNEGSKA (reference sequence). The CDR3 here is CSATWIRSALETQYF. The CDR3 coding sequence is TGCAGTGCTACTTGGATAAGGTCGGCGTTGGAGACCCAGTACTTC.

The V call is TRBV29-1, the J call TRBJ2-1; D possibly corresponds to TRBD1 (6 bases). V was trimmed by 8 bases and J by 7 bases, leaving 18 bases between them. The CDR3 covers 13 residues. CDR1 and CDR2 (germline): SQVTM, ANQGSEA. The CDR3 spells CSLLVWGLNEQFF. The CDR3 coding sequence is TGCAGCCTTCTCGTGTGGGGGCTGAATGAGCAGTTCTTC.

The chain has TRBV29-1 and TRBJ1-5; D is ambiguous. The CDR3 is 13 residues long. Trimming left V 5 bases short and J 2 bases short, with 10 bases between. Germline V gene sequence: CDR1 SQVTM, CDR2 ANQGSEA. CDR3 DNA: TGCAGCGTTTCGGACGTCCGCAATCAGCCCCAGCATTTT. Encoded protein: CSVSDVRNQPQHF.

The chain links TRBV28 to TRBJ2-7, with D hard to call. CDR1 and CDR2 (germline): MDHEN, SYDVKM. V lost 1 base, J lost 0 bases, and 13 bases lay in between. This CDR3 region has 16 residues. The CDR3 DNA sequence: TGTGCCAGCAGTTTATCCCCAGCCGAGAGCTCCTACGAGCAGTACTTC. Its translation: CASSLSPAESSYEQYF.

V and J are TRBV9 and TRBJ2-2; D is ambiguous. The CDR3 spans 13 residues. Germline V lookup: CDR1 SGDLS, CDR2 YYNGEE. Between the trimmed V and J ends, which lost 0 bases and 4 bases, there was a span of 4 bases. The CDR3 is CASSVGATGELFF. For the CDR3, the DNA is TGTGCCAGCAGCGTAGGAGCCACCGGGGAGCTGTTTTTT.

The J gene is TRBJ2-3, the V gene TRBV9; TRBD2 matches 9 bases. With V trimmed by 3 bases and J by 2 bases, 4 bases remained unmatched. Germline lookup yields CDR1 SGDLS and CDR2 YYNGEE. This CDR3 is 15 amino acids long. The DNA for the CDR3 is TGTGCCAGCAGCGCAACTAGCGGGTACACAGATACGCAGTATTTT. It codes for CASSATSGYTDTQYF.